This TCR beta chain stems from a study of blood T cell repertoires in COVID-19. Study summary: COVID-19 samples from acute and convalescent phases originated in the United States, Italy and Spain.

Trimming removed 5 bases at V and 4 bases at J, with 20 bases between. This CDR3 is 17 amino acids long. Germline-derived CDR1 and CDR2 are SGHTA and FQGNSA. A Seattle source enrolled patients during active infection and followed them longitudinally. Sequencing was performed with immunoSEQ multiplex PCR; in TCRdb, only in-frame clones are kept and a portion is missing. The profile shows about 370,000 clones, around 90% of them singletons. This TCR came from a woman in her twenties or thirties with COVID-19, enrolled during active disease. V is TRBV7-2 and J is TRBJ1-4, with D possibly TRBD1 on 6 matching bases. Sequencing was done on a sample of peripheral blood. The CDR3 here is CASSPHPQDSYNEKLFF. In DNA, the CDR3 is TGTGCCAGCAGCCCGCACCCTCAGGACAGCTATAATGAAAAACTGTTTTTT.